This TCR beta chain was profiled in a study of spatial heterogeneity in lung cancer (dated 2019 in TCRdb). About the study as a whole: Samples were obtained from approximately 70 patients with early-stage, untreated non-small cell lung cancer from the lung TRACERx cohort. Follow-up PBMC samples were sequenced whenever the samples were available, and the median time to follow-up was two to three years after resection. Beta-chain transcripts were consistently detected in greater numbers than alpha-chain transcripts, which likely reflected higher beta-chain transcript abundance. In the raw uncorrected reads, each unique combination of TCR and UMI appeared more than ten times on average. In non-small cell lung cancer, the study made a quantitative comparison of TCR alpha and beta repertoires among multiple tumor regions, matched nontumor lung and blood. Nonsynonymous mutation counts, determined by whole-exome sequencing of tumor tissue, were related to TCR repertoire features. Both alpha and beta chains were TCR-sequenced in samples taken at surgery, namely 220 tumor regions, around 64 matched nontumor lung samples and approximately 51 PBMC samples.

Trimming at the junction amounts to 6 bases on V and 1 base on J, and the germline ends lie 16 bases apart. CDR3 length: 15 amino acids, cysteine to phenylalanine. Only the CDR3 region is kept as DNA, spanning 45 bases read in frame from base 1. The germline V gene provides CDR1 SQVTM and CDR2 ANQGSEA. Study-wide conclusions, independent of this receptor: Additional single-cell paired TCR alpha and beta sequencing was considered necessary to confirm, at a functional level, the hypothesis that regional TCRs recognize regional mutations. Ubiquitous expanded tumor TCRs were found in blood more often at tumor resection than at routine follow-up. Comparisons of baseline and follow-up blood repertoires included only 14 patients.

The library was prepared using 5' RACE. Sequenced on a NextSeq 500. To allow correction of PCR and sequencing errors, the TCR library protocol tagged every TCR cDNA molecule with a unique molecular identifier. The original pipeline was this. Decombinator tools were used for TCR identification, UMI-based error correction and CDR3 extraction. Expanded TCRs were defined as those above a frequency of 2 per 1,000, corresponding to the top 1% of the tumor frequency distribution. Each repertoire was subsampled 100 times to 5,000 TCRs, after which Renyi diversity was computed with the R vegan package. CDR3 similarity networks were built from amino acid triplet string-kernel similarity, connecting CDR3s with pairwise similarity above 0.82. TCRdb reprocessing: public reads trimmed at Q25 with fastp, clones called with MiXCR, in-frame beta chains kept. Entries that share a CDR3 protein sequence are merged under the most common genes and DNA. The V and J calls here are based on TCRdb, not the publication. Within this sample are about 120,000 distinct CDR3 sequences, with under 14% of them counted one time only. The ten largest clones capture more than 20% of the sample.

Worth noting for this clonotype: Its cognate antigen has yet to be identified. Base qualities are missing; no much larger clone stands one base away.

The time point label corresponds to: blood at routine non-recurrence follow-up after resection. Without any cell sorting, TCR sequencing was performed on whole RNA extracted either from tumor and nontumor lung tissue or from cryopreserved PBMC samples. Patients were selected for TCR sequencing only if sufficient RNA was available from at least two tumor regions. The input for sequencing was PBMCs, taken at follow-up. This TCR was sampled from a female donor with early-stage non-small cell lung cancer. The chain uses TRBV29-1 and TRBJ1-5, and perhaps TRBD1 as D gene, on 5 matching bases. The CDR3 is CSVRDEGTSNQPQHF. Here is the DNA: TGCAGCGTCAGGGACGAAGGAACGAGCAATCAGCCCCAGCATTTT.